The 16 T cell receptor beta chains reported below all come from one sample, sequenced in a study of PD-L1 blockade in urothelial cancer. Method: immunoSEQ multiplex PCR; TCRdb's copy keeps in-frame clones and lacks some. The sample includes about 35,000 clones, roughly 36% of them seen just once. The sequences come from tumor tissue, collected before atezolizumab (anti-PD-L1) treatment. The receptor source for this set is a man in his fifties or sixties with urothelial cancer.

This clone is labeled medium-sized (0.01 to 0.1%). The sample holds other DNA sequences that translate to the same CDR3. The chain employs TRBV30 and TRBJ1-6; weak D call: TRBD1 (5 bases). Germline assignment: CDR1 GTSNPN and CDR2 SVGIG (reference sequence). This CDR3 has 13 residues. With 3 bases removed from V and 3 bases from J, the gap between germline ends came to 6 bases. CDR3 sequence (DNA): TGTGCCTGGAGGCAGGGCTATAATTCACCCCTCCACTTT. Translation: CAWRQGYNSPLHF.

This clone was counted between two and nine times. The chain employs TRBV5-1 and TRBJ2-2; 7 bases match TRBD1. V lost 4 bases and J lost 2; bases outside the gene matches: 8. The CDR3 is 16 residues long. Per the germline V gene, CDR1 is SGHRS and CDR2 is YFSETQ. The CDR3 region has the DNA TGCGCCAGCAGCAATTACGGACAGGAAAACACCGGGGAGCTGTTTTTT. This encodes CASSNYGQENTGELFF.

This clone was picked up many times. The chain couples TRBV2 to TRBJ1-3; D possibly corresponds to TRBD1 (5 bases). CDR1 SNHLY and CDR2 FYNNEI come from the germline V gene. V gave up 4 bases and J gave up 2 bases, with 15 bases separating them. CDR3 size: 16 residues. The CDR3 region has the DNA TGTGCCAGCAGTGTTCAGGGATCCCCACCTGGAAACACCATATATTTT. Protein: CASSVQGSPPGNTIYF.

This rearrangement joins TRBV28 to TRBJ2-3, with 7 bases fitting TRBD1. The V gene end was trimmed by 6 bases and the J gene end by 6 bases; junction bases not matched to a gene: 6. Germline lookup yields CDR1 MDHEN and CDR2 SYDVKM. The length of the CDR3 is 13 residues. CDR3 sequence (DNA): TGTGCCAGCAGATTTACAGGGGCGGATACGCAGTATTTT. Its translation is CASRFTGADTQYF.

This clone showed up just a few times. The rearrangement uses TRBV9 and TRBJ2-7; D possibly corresponds to TRBD2 (5 bases). The CDR3 contains 13 residues. V lost 6 bases and J 2 bases, leaving 12 bases between the germline ends. CDR1 and CDR2 (germline): SGDLS, YYNGEE. The CDR3 DNA reads TGTGCCAGCATTGGGAGTGCCCCCTACGAGCAGTACTTC. This codes for CASIGSAPYEQYF.

The chain links TRBV30 to TRBJ1-3; D call uncertain. The CDR3 length is 17 residues. The germline CDR1 and CDR2 sequences are GTSNPN and SVGIG (reference sequence). V was cut by 0 bases and J by 3 bases, with 18 bases left in between. The CDR3 nucleotides are TGTGCCTGGAGTGTCCGATCAAGCGGGGTTAGTGGAAACACCATATATTTT. The encoded protein is CAWSVRSSGVSGNTIYF.

This clone occurred a few times. The J gene is TRBJ2-3, the V gene TRBV28; D gene ambiguous. Germline CDR1 and CDR2: MDHEN and SYDVKM. This CDR3 has 15 amino acids. V lost 2 bases, J lost 3 bases, and 12 bases lay in between. Here the CDR3 reads CASSLDNIGTDTQYF. DNA of the CDR3: TGTGCCAGCAGTTTAGACAATATTGGAACAGATACGCAGTATTTT.

This clone was seen more than once but under ten times. The CDR3 nucleotides read TGTGCCAGCAGCTTAATGGGGGCCAGGGAGCAGTTCTTC. Encoded protein: CASSLMGAREQFF. V usage is TRBV7-4 and J usage is TRBJ2-1, with a tentative D call TRBD1 (6 bases). The V end was cut by 2 bases, the J end by 10 bases, with 12 bases between. Germline-derived CDR1 and CDR2 are SGHVT and SQSDAQ. The CDR3 length is 13 residues.

This clone has more than one count but fewer than ten. The chain combines TRBV10-3 with TRBJ1-6; possible D gene TRBD1, 5 bases. The V gene's germline CDR1 is ENHRY and CDR2 SYGVKD. The ends were cut back, 10 bases at V and 7 bases at J, with 20 bases in the middle. This CDR3 region has 15 residues. The CDR3 loop reads CASASPIGANSPLHF. CDR3 coding DNA: TGTGCCAGCGCGTCCCCAATCGGGGCGAATTCACCCCTCCACTTT.

This clone showed up just a few times. The chain carries TRBV4-1 and TRBJ2-7; 9 bases are shared with TRBD1. Germline CDR1 reads MGHRA; CDR2 reads YSYEKL. After removal of 4 bases from V and 4 bases from J, the junction contained 5 bases not matched to a gene. This CDR3 region has 14 residues. The CDR3: CASSLTGGQYEQYF. The CDR3, as DNA: TGCGCCAGCAGCCTCACAGGGGGCCAGTACGAGCAGTACTTC.

This rearrangement joins TRBV19 to TRBJ1-1, with 9 bases matching TRBD1. The CDR3 sequence is 15 residues long. Germline-derived CDR1 and CDR2 are LNHDA and SQIVND (reference sequence). Trimming at V came to 1 base and at J to 1 base, leaving 1 base not matched to a gene. The CDR3 sequence is CASSIAGQGNTEAFF. The DNA of the CDR3 is TGTGCCAGTAGTATAGCGGGACAGGGGAACACTGAAGCTTTCTTT.

This chain uses TRBV6-7 with TRBJ2-2; D may correspond to TRBD1 or TRBD2 (6 bases each). TRBV6-7 is an open reading frame, and its role is uncertain. The germline V and J ends were trimmed by 8 bases and 5 bases, with 12 bases remaining between them. The length of the CDR3 is 13 residues. The CDR3 region has the DNA TGTGCCAGCGAGTTAGGGGGGACCGGGGAGCTGTTTTTT. Translated, it gives CASELGGTGELFF.

The rearrangement uses TRBV25-1 and TRBJ1-1; no clear D. Germline CDR1 is MGHDK and CDR2 is SYGVNS. Deletions cut 3 bases from V and 2 bases from J, with 10 bases between. CDR3 size: 14 residues. CDR3 sequence reads: CASSELQQNTEAFF. The CDR3 bases are TGTGCCAGCAGTGAGCTACAGCAAAACACTGAAGCTTTCTTT. The whole variable domain, remainder taken from reference TRBV25-1 and TRBJ1-1, is EADIYQTPRYLVIGTGKKITLECSQTMGHDKMYWYQQDPGMELHLIHYSYGVNSTEKGDLSSESTVSRIRTEHFPLTLESARPSHTSQYLCASSELQQNTEAFFGQGTRLTVV.

This clone was counted ten times or more. This chain connects TRBV19 to TRBJ2-3; D gene uncertain. The CDR3 runs 11 residues. The V gene lost 7 bases and the J gene lost 6 bases, with 8 bases spanning the gap. Germline CDR1 and CDR2: LNHDA and SQIVND (reference sequence). The CDR3 region is CASKNGDTQYF. The CDR3 nucleotides read TGTGCCAGTAAAAATGGGGATACGCAGTATTTT.

This rearrangement joins TRBV5-1 to TRBJ1-4, with TRBD1 as a possible D gene (6 bases). Per the germline V gene, CDR1 is SGHRS and CDR2 is YFSETQ. The CDR3 length is 16 residues. V gave up 0 bases and J gave up 3 bases, with 12 bases separating them. The CDR3 DNA follows: TGCGCCAGCAGCTTGGAAGGGGGGCTAGCTAATGAAAAACTGTTTTTT. The encoded protein is CASSLEGGLANEKLFF.

The chain is built from TRBV1 and TRBJ2-3; the table's D call, TRBD2, was not checked against the DNA. TRBV1 is given as a pseudogene. CDR3 length equals 16 residues. The DNA of the CDR3 is TGCGCCAGCAGCCAAACGGTAGCGGTTACCACAGATACGCAGTATTTT. Translating it yields CASSQTVAVTTDTQYF.